What follows are 17 T cell receptor beta chains derived from one specimen sequenced in a study of CD8+CD57+ T cells in acquired aplastic anemia. Patients chosen for sequencing had CD8+CD57+ cells that had expanded, as shown by flow cytometry. Profiling that covered TCR beta VDJ and CDR3 relied on genomic DNA as its template. TCRdb reanalysed the reads using MiXCR and keeps one entry per CDR3 protein. The sample holds approximately 190,000 distinct CDR3 sequences, 40% to 55% seen once. What was sequenced was sorted CD4+, CD8+, or CD8+CD57+ T cells (not recorded which) from PBMCs. The receptors stem from a human donor with aplastic anemia.

This sequence joins TRBV2 and TRBJ2-1, with 10 bases fitting TRBD1. The junction had 2 bases not matched to a gene; V was cut back by 10 bases and J by 5 bases. CDR1 and CDR2 (germline): SNHLY, FYNNEI. CDR3 length equals 12 residues. The CDR3 coding sequence is TGTGCCACGACAGGGGGCGACAATGAGCAGTTCTTC. It is translated as CATTGGDNEQFF.

The table lists this clonotype with a few counts. V is TRBV10-3 and J is TRBJ2-1, with 8 positions matching TRBD1. CDR1 is ENHRY, CDR2 SYGVKD, per germline. Losses at the gene ends were 10 bases for V and 5 bases for J; bases not matched to a gene: 7. The CDR3 covers 13 residues. The CDR3 DNA reads TGTGCCAGCAGGGGGCCGGGTAACAATGAGCAGTTCTTC. Amino acids: CASRGPGNNEQFF.

The chain recombines TRBV20-1 with TRBJ1-6; 10 positions agree with TRBD1. The germline V gene encodes CDR1 DFQATT and CDR2 SNEGSKA (reference sequence). The CDR3 has 15 amino acids. V lost 3 bases to trimming and J lost 8 bases; unmatched junction nucleotides: 7. CDR3 protein: CSARTMGTGDSPLHF. The CDR3 DNA reads TGCAGTGCTAGGACGATGGGGACAGGGGATTCACCCCTCCACTTT.

Points on this clonotype: A much larger clone differs by one base, so this may be a read error. The CDR3 reads CASSRFRGLAGGEQCF. As DNA, the CDR3 is TGTGCCAGCAGTCGCTTCAGAGGGCTAGCGGGGGGCGAGCAGTGCTTC. This chain connects TRBV6-1 to TRBJ2-7; the match to TRBD2 covers 11 bases. Germline CDR1 MNHNS, CDR2 SASEGT. The CDR3 is made up of 16 amino acids.

CDR3 sequence: CSARERGVEDTQYF. Written as DNA, the CDR3 is TGCAGTGCCCGAGAGCGGGGGGTAGAAGATACGCAGTATTTT. V is TRBV20-1 and J is TRBJ2-3, with TRBD2 matching 9 bases. With 6 bases clipped from V and 5 bases from J, the junction kept 9 bases outside the gene matches. CDR1 DFQATT and CDR2 SNEGSKA come from the germline V gene (reference sequence). This CDR3 spans 14 amino acids.

Details on this clonotype: This sequence may be a read error, since a much larger clone differs from it by one base. The chain couples TRBV11-2 to TRBJ2-7; 12 bases are a match to TRBD2. Trimming took 5 bases from V and 0 from J; bases not matched to a gene: 11. The germline CDR1 and CDR2 sequences are SGHAT and FQNNGV. The CDR3 runs 18 residues. CDR3 sequence (DNA): TGTGCCAGCAGCCGGGGACTAGCGGGCGAACCGAGCTCCTACGAGCAGTACTTC. Translated, it gives CASSRGLAGEPSSYEQYF.

V usage is TRBV10-3 and J usage is TRBJ2-7; tentatively, D is TRBD2 (5 bases). Germline CDR1 ENHRY, CDR2 SYGVKD. Trimming shortened V by 0 bases and J by 7 bases, and 10 bases separated the two germline ends. The CDR3 sequence is 13 residues long. For the CDR3, the DNA is TGTGCCATCAGTGAGTCGCCTTCGGGAGAGCAGTACTTC. Encoded protein: CAISESPSGEQYF.

The table lists this clonotype with many counts. The CDR3 region is CASSRQGQPQHF. The CDR3 DNA follows: TGTGCCAGCAGTCGACAGGGTCAGCCCCAGCATTTT. This sequence joins TRBV6-1 and TRBJ1-5; 7 bases are shared with TRBD1. With 5 bases clipped from V and 6 bases from J, the junction kept 1 base outside the gene matches. The CDR3 has 12 amino acids. Germline V lookup: CDR1 MNHNS, CDR2 SASEGT.

This chain connects TRBV2 to TRBJ2-7; D unresolved. This CDR3 is built from 13 residues. Deletions cut 7 bases from V and 3 bases from J, with 13 bases between. CDR1 is SNHLY and CDR2 is FYNNEI in the germline V gene. The CDR3 DNA reads TGTGCCAGCACCATGGGTGACGGCTACGAGCAGTACTTC. The encoded protein is CASTMGDGYEQYF.

The chain has TRBV25-1 and TRBJ1-5; TRBD1 is a possible D gene (5 bases). CDR1 MGHDK and CDR2 SYGVNS come from the germline V gene. This CDR3 region has 16 residues. Trimming stripped 4 bases from V and 3 bases from J, with 16 bases between. CDR3 loop: CASSAPGEMDNQPQHF. DNA of the CDR3: TGTGCCAGCAGTGCCCCGGGGGAAATGGACAATCAGCCCCAGCATTTT.

This clonotype was picked up one time. CDR3 residues: CASSFEGGGIKTQYF. In DNA, the CDR3 is TGTGCCAGCAGCTTTGAGGGGGGCGGGATAAAGACCCAGTACTTC. The rearrangement uses TRBV13 and TRBJ2-5, with D possibly being TRBD1 or TRBD2 (6 bases each). Germline CDR1 and CDR2: PRHDT and FYEKMQ (reference sequence). The CDR3 is 15 amino acids. V was clipped by 3 bases and J by 6 bases, with 17 bases between them.

This clonotype was counted ten times or more. The genes are TRBV5-1 and TRBJ1-2, with 7 bases matching TRBD1. Per germline, CDR1 SGHRS and CDR2 YFSETQ. Unmatched junction bases numbered 17, after V lost 10 bases and J lost 8 bases. The CDR3 is made up of 14 amino acids. DNA for the CDR3: TGCGCCTCCGGGGGGGGACAGTCCGTCGGCGGCTACACCTTC. Residues: CASGGGQSVGGYTF.

The chain uses TRBV30 and TRBJ2-7, with 9 bases aligning to TRBD2. The V gene's germline CDR1 is GTSNPN and CDR2 SVGIG (reference sequence). The V segment lost 3 bases and the J segment 6 bases; nucleotides outside the gene matches: 12. The CDR3 spans 15 residues. CDR3 coding DNA: TGTGCCTGGAGCTCCGGTAGCGGGAGATCGGGCGAGCAGTACTTC. Translating it yields CAWSSGSGRSGEQYF.

This clonotype was observed a few times. This rearrangement joins TRBV29-1 to TRBJ2-5, with D perhaps given as TRBD1 or TRBD2 (5 bases each). Looked up from germline, CDR1 is SQVTM and CDR2 is ANQGSEA. The V end lost 4 bases, the J end lost 5 bases, and 17 bases lay between the germline ends. The CDR3 is made up of 14 amino acids. The CDR3 spells CSVVMWDVVETQYF. The DNA of the CDR3 is TGCAGCGTTGTTATGTGGGACGTGGTGGAGACCCAGTACTTC.

About this clonotype itself: Possible read error: a much larger clone is one base away. V usage is TRBV14 and J usage is TRBJ1-1; D gene ambiguous. From germline, CDR1 is SGHDN and CDR2 FVKESK. The CDR3 sequence is 11 residues long. Between the trimmed V and J ends, which lost 1 base and 6 bases, there was a span of 3 bases. The chain's CDR3 is CASSQGSEAFF. CDR3 DNA sequence: TGTGCCAGCAGCCAAGGGTCTGAAGCTTTCTTT.

V is TRBV10-3 and J is TRBJ2-7; tentatively, D is TRBD1 (6 bases). This CDR3 is built from 15 residues. V was pared by 0 bases and J by 6 bases, with 15 bases between. Germline V CDR1 and CDR2: ENHRY, SYGVKD. CDR3 amino acids: CAISESPTGSGEQYF. Written as DNA, the CDR3 is TGTGCCATCAGTGAGTCCCCTACAGGGAGTGGCGAGCAGTACTTC.

This clonotype was seen a few times. The chain links TRBV24-1 to TRBJ2-7; 10 bases line up with TRBD1. The J segment lost 6 bases and the V segment lost 6 bases, leaving 10 bases of the junction unmatched. CDR3 length: 15 residues. Germline CDR1 is KGHDR and CDR2 is SFDVKD. The CDR3 loop reads CATSPRDRGVGEQYF. The CDR3 DNA reads as TGTGCCACCAGTCCCCGGGACAGGGGAGTGGGCGAGCAGTACTTC.